These 10 T cell receptor beta chains were sequenced from one sample in a study of blood T cell repertoires in COVID-19. The data were produced by immunoSEQ multiplex PCR, yet TCRdb's version contains in-frame clones alone and is incomplete. The sample includes around 150,000 clones, approximately 80% of them seen just once. Sequencing was carried out using peripheral blood. The source is a woman aged 40 to 49 with COVID-19, enrolled during active disease.

The table lists this clone with a few counts. The CDR3 here is CASSLRDRDGYTF. The DNA of the CDR3 is TGTGCCAGCAGCTTAAGGGACAGGGACGGCTACACCTTC. The chain uses TRBV7-3 and TRBJ1-2, with 9 bases identical to TRBD1. The V gene end was trimmed by 1 base and the J gene end by 8 bases; junction bases not matched to a gene: 2. Germline V gene sequence: CDR1 SGHTA, CDR2 FQGTGA. The CDR3 has 13 amino acids. Variable domain in full (rest from reference TRBV7-3 and TRBJ1-2): GAGVSQTPSNKVTEKGKYVELRCDPISGHTALYWYRQSLGQGPEFLIYFQGTGAADDSGLPNDRFFAVRPEGSVSTLKIQRTERGDSAVYLCASSLRDRDGYTFGSGTRLTVV.

The DNA of the CDR3 is TGTGCCAGCAGTCCTATCTTGGCCGGGGAGCTGTTTTTT. Its translation: CASSPILAGELFF. This rearrangement joins TRBV6-5 to TRBJ2-2; D remains unclear. CDR3 length equals 13 residues. Germline lookup yields CDR1 MNHEY and CDR2 SVGAGI. The ends were cut back, 5 bases at V and 6 bases at J, with 10 bases in the middle.

The chain combines TRBV6-6 with TRBJ1-1; no clear D gene. The germline CDR1 and CDR2 sequences are MNHNY and SVGAGI (reference sequence). Trimming cost V 6 bases and J 0 bases, with 5 bases left between them. CDR3 length equals 12 residues. The CDR3 sequence is CASRNMNTEAFF. The CDR3 coding sequence is TGTGCCAGCAGAAACATGAACACTGAAGCTTTCTTT.

V gene TRBV6-5 combines with J gene TRBJ2-5; D perhaps matches TRBD1 (6 bases). The CDR3 covers 13 residues. Trimming took 7 bases from V and 2 from J, leaving 11 bases between them. CDR1 MNHEY and CDR2 SVGAGI come from the germline V gene. The CDR3 bases are TGTGCCAGCACAGGGGATTTGCAAGAGACCCAGTACTTC. This sequence encodes CASTGDLQETQYF.

This chain links TRBV5-5 with TRBJ2-7; no clear D. The germline V gene encodes CDR1 SGHKS and CDR2 YYEKEE (reference sequence). The CDR3 is 14 amino acids. Trimming took 4 bases from V and 5 from J, leaving 16 bases between them. For the CDR3, the DNA is TGTGCCAGCAGCCAAGCCCCGACTTGGGACGAGCAGTACGTC. It yields the protein CASSQAPTWDEQYV.

This sequence joins TRBV6-5 and TRBJ1-2; unclear D gene. V lost 6 bases, J lost 2 bases, and 10 bases lay in between. This CDR3 is 13 amino acids long. The V gene's germline CDR1 is MNHEY and CDR2 SVGAGI. The CDR3 nucleotides read TGTGCCAGCAGCAACAGAGAGAACTATGGCTACACCTTC. Protein sequence: CASSNRENYGYTF.

The V gene is TRBV7-9, the J gene TRBJ1-5; D not resolved. The CDR3 totals 13 residues. Trimming took 6 bases from V and 4 from J, leaving 10 bases between them. CDR1 and CDR2 from the germline V gene are SEHNR and FQNEAQ (reference sequence). CDR3 nucleotide sequence: TGTGCCAGCAGTGTAACCGGGAATCAGCCCCAGCATTTT. Encoded protein: CASSVTGNQPQHF.

V gene TRBV2 combines with J gene TRBJ2-7, with D possibly matching TRBD2 (6 bases). The germline V and J ends were trimmed by 7 bases and 0 bases, with 13 bases remaining between them. The germline V gene encodes CDR1 SNHLY and CDR2 FYNNEI. CDR3 length: 14 amino acids. The CDR3 region has the DNA TGTGCCAGCATACTGGGGGGTTACTCCTACGAGCAGTACTTC. This translates into CASILGGYSYEQYF.

The gene calls are TRBV5-6 and TRBJ1-1; D ambiguous. Germline values: CDR1 SGHDT, CDR2 YYEEEE. The CDR3 is 15 amino acids. V was cut by 1 base and J by 4 bases, with 14 bases left in between. CDR3 sequence reads: CASSLWASPSTEAFF. The CDR3 nucleotides are TGTGCCAGCAGCTTGTGGGCTTCCCCGAGCACTGAAGCTTTCTTT.

The chain recombines TRBV5-8 with TRBJ2-7; tentatively, D is TRBD2 (5 bases). V dropped 4 bases and J dropped 0 bases, with 11 bases sitting between them. Germline V gives CDR1 SGHTS, CDR2 YDEGEE. This CDR3 has 14 amino acids. CDR3 bases: TGTGCCAGCAGCCGAGGAGGAAACTCCTACGAGCAGTACGTC. It is translated as CASSRGGNSYEQYV.